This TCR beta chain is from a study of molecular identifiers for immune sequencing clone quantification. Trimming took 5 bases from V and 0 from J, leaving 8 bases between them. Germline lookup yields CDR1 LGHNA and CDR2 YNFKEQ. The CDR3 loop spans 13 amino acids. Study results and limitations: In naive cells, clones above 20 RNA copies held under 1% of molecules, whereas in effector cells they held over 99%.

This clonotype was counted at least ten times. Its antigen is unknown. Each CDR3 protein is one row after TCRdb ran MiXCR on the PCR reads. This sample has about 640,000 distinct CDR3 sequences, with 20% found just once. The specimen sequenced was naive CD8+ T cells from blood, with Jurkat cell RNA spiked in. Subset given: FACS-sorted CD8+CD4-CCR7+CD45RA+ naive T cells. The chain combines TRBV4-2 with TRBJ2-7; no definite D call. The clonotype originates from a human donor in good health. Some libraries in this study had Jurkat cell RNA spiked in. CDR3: CASSAPSSYEQYF. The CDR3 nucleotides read TGTGCCAGCAGCGCTCCGAGCTCCTACGAGCAGTACTTC.